This T cell receptor beta chain was observed in a study of tumor-infiltrating lymphocytes in oesophageal squamous cell carcinoma. TCRdb fed the PCR reads into MiXCR, producing one record per CDR3 protein. The repertoire includes about 21,000 distinct CDR3 sequences, 35% to 50% of them detected once, and roughly 13% sits in the top ten. This clonotype was observed a few times. This CDR3 has 15 amino acids. Germline trimming cut 4 bases from V and 2 bases from J; bases unmatched to any gene: 7. The germline V gene encodes CDR1 ENHRY and CDR2 SYGVKD. The specimen sequenced was normal esophageal tissue next to the tumor. The TCR originated in a male donor with esophageal squamous cell carcinoma. The chain uses TRBV10-3 and TRBJ1-2, with TRBD1 matching 7 bases. CDR3 sequence reads: CAISVKDRDNYGYTF. The CDR3, as DNA: TGTGCCATCAGTGTTAAAGACAGGGACAACTATGGCTACACCTTC.